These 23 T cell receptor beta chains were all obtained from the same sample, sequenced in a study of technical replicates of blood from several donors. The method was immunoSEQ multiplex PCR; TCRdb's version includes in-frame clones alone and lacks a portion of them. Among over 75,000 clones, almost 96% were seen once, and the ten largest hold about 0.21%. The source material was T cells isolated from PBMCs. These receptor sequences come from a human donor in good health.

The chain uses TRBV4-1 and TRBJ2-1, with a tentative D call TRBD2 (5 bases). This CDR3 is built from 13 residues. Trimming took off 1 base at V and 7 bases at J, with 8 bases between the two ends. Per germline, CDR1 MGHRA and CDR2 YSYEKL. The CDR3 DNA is TGCGCCAGCAGCCAAGTGGGGAGTAATGAGCAGTTCTTC. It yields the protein CASSQVGSNEQFF.

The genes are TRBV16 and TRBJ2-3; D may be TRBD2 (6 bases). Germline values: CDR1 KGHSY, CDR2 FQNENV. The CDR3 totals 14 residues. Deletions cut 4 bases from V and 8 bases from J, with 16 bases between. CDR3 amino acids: CASSPPTSRPTQYF. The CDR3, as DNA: TGTGCCAGCAGCCCCCCCACTAGCCGACCTACGCAGTATTTT.

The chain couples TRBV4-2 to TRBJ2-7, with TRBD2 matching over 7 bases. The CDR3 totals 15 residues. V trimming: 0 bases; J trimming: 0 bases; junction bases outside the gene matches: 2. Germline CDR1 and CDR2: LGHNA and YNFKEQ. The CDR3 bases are TGTGCCAGCAGCCAAGAAGCTAGCGGCTCCTACGAGCAGTACTTC. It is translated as CASSQEASGSYEQYF.

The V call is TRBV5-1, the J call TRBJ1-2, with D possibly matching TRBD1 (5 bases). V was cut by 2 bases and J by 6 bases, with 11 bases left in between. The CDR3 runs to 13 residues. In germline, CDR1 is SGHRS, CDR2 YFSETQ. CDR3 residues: CASSFQGRDGYTF. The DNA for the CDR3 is TGCGCCAGCAGCTTTCAGGGCAGGGATGGCTACACCTTC. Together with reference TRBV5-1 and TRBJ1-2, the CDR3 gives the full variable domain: KAGVTQTPRYLIKTRGQQVTLSCSPISGHRSVSWYQQTPGQGLQFLFEYFSETQRNKGNFPGRFSGRQFSNSRSEMNVSTLELGDSALYLCASSFQGRDGYTFGSGTRLTVV.

CDR3 nucleotides: TGTGCCAGCAGCTTGGAATGGGGACAGGCCAGCACAGATACGCAGTATTTT. Translating it yields CASSLEWGQASTDTQYF. The genes are TRBV5-8 and TRBJ2-3; 8 positions match TRBD1. The CDR3 has 17 residues. V lost 0 bases and J lost 0; bases outside the gene matches: 6. CDR1 SGHTS and CDR2 YDEGEE come from the germline V gene.

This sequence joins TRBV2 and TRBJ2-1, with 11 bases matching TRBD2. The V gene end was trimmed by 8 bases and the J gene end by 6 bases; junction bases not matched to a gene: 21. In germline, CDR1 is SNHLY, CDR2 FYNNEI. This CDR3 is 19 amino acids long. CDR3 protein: CASSNRPRLAGKGRNEQFF. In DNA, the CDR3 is TGTGCCAGCTCTAACAGGCCCAGACTAGCGGGAAAGGGACGCAATGAGCAGTTCTTC.

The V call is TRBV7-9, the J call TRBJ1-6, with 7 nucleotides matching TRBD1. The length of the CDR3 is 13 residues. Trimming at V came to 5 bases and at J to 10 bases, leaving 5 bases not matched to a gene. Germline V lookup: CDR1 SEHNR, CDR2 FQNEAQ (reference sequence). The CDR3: CASSQGVGSPLHF. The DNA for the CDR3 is TGTGCCAGCAGCCAGGGGGTAGGATCACCCCTCCACTTT.

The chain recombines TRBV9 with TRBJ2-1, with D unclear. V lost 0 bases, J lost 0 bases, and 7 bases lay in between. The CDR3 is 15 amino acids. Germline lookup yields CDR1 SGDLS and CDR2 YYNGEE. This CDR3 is CASSVDGFSYNEQFF. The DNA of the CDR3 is TGTGCCAGCAGCGTAGACGGGTTCTCCTACAATGAGCAGTTCTTC. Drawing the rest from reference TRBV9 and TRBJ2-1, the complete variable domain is DSGVTQTPKHLITATGQRVTLRCSPRSGDLSVYWYQQSLDQGLQFLIQYYNGEERAKGNILERFSAQQFPDLHSELNLSSLELGDSALYFCASSVDGFSYNEQFFGPGTRLTVL.

The CDR3 nucleotides read TGTGCCAGCAGCCATTCTTACGAGCAGTACTTC. Translation gives CASSHSYEQYF. The chain uses TRBV14 and TRBJ2-7; the D is unclear. The germline V gene has CDR1 SGHDN and CDR2 FVKESK. V was pared by 3 bases and J by 4 bases, with 4 bases between. The length of the CDR3 is 11 residues.

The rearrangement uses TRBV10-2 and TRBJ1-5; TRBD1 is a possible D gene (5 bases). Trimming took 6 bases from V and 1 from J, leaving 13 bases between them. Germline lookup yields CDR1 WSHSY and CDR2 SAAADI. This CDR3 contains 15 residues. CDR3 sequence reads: CASSLTGGSNQPQHF. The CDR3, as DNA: TGCGCCAGCAGCTTGACGGGGGGAAGCAATCAGCCCCAGCATTTT.

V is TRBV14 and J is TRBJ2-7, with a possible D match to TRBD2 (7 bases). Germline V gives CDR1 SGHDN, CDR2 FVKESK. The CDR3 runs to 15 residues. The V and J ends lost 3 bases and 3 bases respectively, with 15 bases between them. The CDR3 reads CASSQVQGRGYEQYF. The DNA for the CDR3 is TGTGCCAGCAGCCAGGTCCAGGGGAGGGGCTACGAGCAGTACTTC.

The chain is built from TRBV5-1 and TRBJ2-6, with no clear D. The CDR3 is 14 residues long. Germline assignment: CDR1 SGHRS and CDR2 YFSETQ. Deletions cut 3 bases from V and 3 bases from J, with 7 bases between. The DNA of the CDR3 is TGCGCCAGCAGCTCGCTAGGTGGGGCCAACGTCCTGACTTTC. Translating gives CASSSLGGANVLTF.

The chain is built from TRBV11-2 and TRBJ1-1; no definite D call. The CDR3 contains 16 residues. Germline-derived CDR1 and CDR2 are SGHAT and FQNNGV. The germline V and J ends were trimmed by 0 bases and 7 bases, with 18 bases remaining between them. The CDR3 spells CASSLDSREDEDEAFF. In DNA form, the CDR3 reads TGTGCCAGCAGCTTAGATTCCCGGGAGGACGAGGATGAAGCTTTCTTT.

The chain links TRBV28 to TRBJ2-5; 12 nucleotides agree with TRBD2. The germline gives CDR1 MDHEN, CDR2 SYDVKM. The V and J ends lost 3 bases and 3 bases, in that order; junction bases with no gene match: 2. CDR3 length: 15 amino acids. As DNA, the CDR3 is TGTGCCAGCAGTTTTCGGACTAGCGGGGAAGAGACCCAGTACTTC. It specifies CASSFRTSGEETQYF.

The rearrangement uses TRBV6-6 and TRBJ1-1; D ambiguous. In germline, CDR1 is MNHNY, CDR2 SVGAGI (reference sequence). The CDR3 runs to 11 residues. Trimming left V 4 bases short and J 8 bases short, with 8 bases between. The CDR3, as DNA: TGTGCCAGCAGTTTCAGTACGGAAGCTTTCTTT. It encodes CASSFSTEAFF.

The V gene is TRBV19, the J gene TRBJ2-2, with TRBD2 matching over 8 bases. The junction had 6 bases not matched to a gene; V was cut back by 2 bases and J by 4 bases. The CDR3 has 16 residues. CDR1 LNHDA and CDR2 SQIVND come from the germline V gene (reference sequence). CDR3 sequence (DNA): TGTGCCAGTAGTATACCCCCCCGGGGGGGCACCGGGGAGCTGTTTTTT. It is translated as CASSIPPRGGTGELFF.

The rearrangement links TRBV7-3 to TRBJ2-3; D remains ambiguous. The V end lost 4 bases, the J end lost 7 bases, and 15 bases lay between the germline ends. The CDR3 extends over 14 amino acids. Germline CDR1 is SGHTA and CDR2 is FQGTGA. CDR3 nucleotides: TGTGCCAGCAGCTCTACCGGGTCCCGGAATACGCAGTATTTT. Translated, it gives CASSSTGSRNTQYF.

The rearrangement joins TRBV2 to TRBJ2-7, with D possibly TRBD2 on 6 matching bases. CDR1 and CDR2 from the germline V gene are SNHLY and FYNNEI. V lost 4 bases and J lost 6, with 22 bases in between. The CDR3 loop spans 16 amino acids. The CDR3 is CASSASLRTKFREQYF. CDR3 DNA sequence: TGTGCCAGCAGTGCCAGTTTAAGGACTAAATTCCGCGAGCAGTACTTC.

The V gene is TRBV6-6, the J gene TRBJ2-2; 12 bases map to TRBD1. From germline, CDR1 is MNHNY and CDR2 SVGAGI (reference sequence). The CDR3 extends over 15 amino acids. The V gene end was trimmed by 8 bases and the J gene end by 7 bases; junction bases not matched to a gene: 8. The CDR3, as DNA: TGTGCCAGCCTCCGGGGACAGGGGGCAATCGGGGAGCTGTTTTTT. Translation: CASLRGQGAIGELFF.

CDR3 in DNA: TGTGCCAGCAGCTTGACAGTCTATGGCTACACCTTC. Residues: CASSLTVYGYTF. The rearrangement links TRBV5-6 to TRBJ1-2, with D hard to call. The germline V gene has CDR1 SGHDT and CDR2 YYEEEE. V gave up 1 base and J gave up 4 bases, with 5 bases separating them. CDR3 length: 12 residues.

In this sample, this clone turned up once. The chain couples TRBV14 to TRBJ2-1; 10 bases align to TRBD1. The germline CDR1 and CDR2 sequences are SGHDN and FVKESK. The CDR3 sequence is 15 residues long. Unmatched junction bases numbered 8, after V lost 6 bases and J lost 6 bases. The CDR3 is CASRLTGGKGNEQFF. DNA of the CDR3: TGTGCCAGCAGACTGACAGGGGGCAAGGGCAATGAGCAGTTCTTC.

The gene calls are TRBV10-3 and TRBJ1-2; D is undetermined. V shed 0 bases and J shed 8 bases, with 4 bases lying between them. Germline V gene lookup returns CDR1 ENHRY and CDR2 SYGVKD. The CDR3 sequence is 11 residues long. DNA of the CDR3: TGTGCCATCAGTGAGTCCGCGGGCTACACCTTC. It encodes CAISESAGYTF.

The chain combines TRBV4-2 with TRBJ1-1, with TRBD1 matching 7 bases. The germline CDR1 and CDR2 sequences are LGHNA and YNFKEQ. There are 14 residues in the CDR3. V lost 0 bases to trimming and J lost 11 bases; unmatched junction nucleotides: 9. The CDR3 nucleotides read TGTGCCAGCAGCCAAGATTGGGGTGAACAGGGGGCTTTCTTT. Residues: CASSQDWGEQGAFF.